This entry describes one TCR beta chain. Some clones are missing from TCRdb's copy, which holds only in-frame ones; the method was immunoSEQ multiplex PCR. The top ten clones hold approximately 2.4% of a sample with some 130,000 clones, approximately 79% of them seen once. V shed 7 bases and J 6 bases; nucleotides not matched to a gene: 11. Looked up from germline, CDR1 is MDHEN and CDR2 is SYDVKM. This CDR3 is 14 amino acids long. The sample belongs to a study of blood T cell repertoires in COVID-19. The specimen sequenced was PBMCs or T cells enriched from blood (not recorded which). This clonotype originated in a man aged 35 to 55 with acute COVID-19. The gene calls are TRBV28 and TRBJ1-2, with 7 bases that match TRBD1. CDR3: CASISVDREHGYTF. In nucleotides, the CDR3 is TGTGCCAGCATCTCCGTAGACAGGGAGCATGGCTACACCTTC.